This T cell receptor (beta chain) was documented in a study of graft-versus-host responses after intestinal transplantation. Method: immunoSEQ multiplex PCR; TCRdb's copy keeps in-frame clones and lacks some. This table holds 75,000 to 100,000 clones, 80% to 95% found once. The CDR3 extends over 14 amino acids. CDR1 MNHEY and CDR2 SVGAGI come from the germline V gene. V shed 3 bases and J shed 8 bases, with 16 bases lying between them. Worth noting for this clone: Antigen specificity is unknown.

The chain employs TRBV6-5 and TRBJ1-1, with a weak D call TRBD1 (5 bases). Sequenced here: unstimulated CD4+ T cells sorted from spleen or lymph node cells, sampled before intestinal transplant. This receptor was obtained from a human donor who received an intestinal transplant. CDR3 DNA sequence: TGTGCCAGCAGTTATCGGAGCAAGGGGTGGGAAGCTTTCTTT. This sequence encodes CASSYRSKGWEAFF.